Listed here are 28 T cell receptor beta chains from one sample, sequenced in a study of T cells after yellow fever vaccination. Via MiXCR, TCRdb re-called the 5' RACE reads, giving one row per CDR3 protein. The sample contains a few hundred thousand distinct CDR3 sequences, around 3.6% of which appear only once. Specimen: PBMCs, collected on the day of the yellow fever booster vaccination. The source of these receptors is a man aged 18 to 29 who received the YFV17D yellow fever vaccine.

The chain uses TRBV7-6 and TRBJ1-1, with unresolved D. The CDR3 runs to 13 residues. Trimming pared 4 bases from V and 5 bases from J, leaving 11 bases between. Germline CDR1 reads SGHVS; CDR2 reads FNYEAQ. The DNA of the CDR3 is TGTGCCAGCAGCTCCTCATTCGGAACTGAAGCTTTCTTT. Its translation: CASSSSFGTEAFF.

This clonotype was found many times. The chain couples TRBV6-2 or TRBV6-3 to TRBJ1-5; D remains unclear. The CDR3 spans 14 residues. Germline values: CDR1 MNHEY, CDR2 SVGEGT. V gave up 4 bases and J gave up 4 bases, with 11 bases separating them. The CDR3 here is CASSSALLNQPQHF. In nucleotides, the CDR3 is TGTGCCAGCAGTTCCGCGCTCCTGAATCAGCCCCAGCATTTT.

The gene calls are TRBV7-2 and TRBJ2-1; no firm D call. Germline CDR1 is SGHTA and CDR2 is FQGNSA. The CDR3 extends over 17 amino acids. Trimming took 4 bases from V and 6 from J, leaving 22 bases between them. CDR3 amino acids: CASSSRSGVPESNEQFF. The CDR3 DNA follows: TGTGCCAGCAGCTCCCGTTCTGGGGTGCCAGAAAGCAATGAGCAGTTCTTC.

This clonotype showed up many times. Here the CDR3 reads CSAETGFQETQYF. As DNA, the CDR3 is TGCAGCGCTGAGACGGGCTTCCAAGAGACCCAGTACTTC. This chain uses TRBV29-1 with TRBJ2-5; D is ambiguous. V was trimmed by 7 bases and J by 1 base, leaving 13 bases between them. From germline, CDR1 is SQVTM and CDR2 ANQGSEA. The CDR3 contains 13 residues.

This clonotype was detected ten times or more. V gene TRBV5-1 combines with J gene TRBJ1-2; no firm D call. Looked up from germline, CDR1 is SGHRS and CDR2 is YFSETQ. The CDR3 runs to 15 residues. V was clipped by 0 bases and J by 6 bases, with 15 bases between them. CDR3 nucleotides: TGCGCCAGCAGCTTGGATTCCTGGGGAGTCGATGGCTACACCTTC. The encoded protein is CASSLDSWGVDGYTF.

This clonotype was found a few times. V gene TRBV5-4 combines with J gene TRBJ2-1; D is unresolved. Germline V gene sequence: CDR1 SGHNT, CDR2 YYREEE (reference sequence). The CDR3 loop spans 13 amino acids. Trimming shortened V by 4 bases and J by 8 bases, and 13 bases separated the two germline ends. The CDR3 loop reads CASSVASGDEQFF. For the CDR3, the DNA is TGTGCCAGCAGCGTGGCCTCAGGCGATGAGCAGTTCTTC.

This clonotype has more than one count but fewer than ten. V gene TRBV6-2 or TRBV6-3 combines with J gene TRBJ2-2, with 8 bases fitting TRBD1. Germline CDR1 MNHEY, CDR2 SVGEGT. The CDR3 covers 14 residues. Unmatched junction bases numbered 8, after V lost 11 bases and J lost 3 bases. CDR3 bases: TGTGCCTCCTCAGGGGGCTCTTACACCGGGGAGCTGTTTTTT. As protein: CASSGGSYTGELFF.

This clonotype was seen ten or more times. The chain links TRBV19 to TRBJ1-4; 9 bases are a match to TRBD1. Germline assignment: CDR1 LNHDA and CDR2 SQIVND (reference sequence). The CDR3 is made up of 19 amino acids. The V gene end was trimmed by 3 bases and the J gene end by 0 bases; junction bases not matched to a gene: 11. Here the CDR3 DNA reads TGTGCCAGTAGTATTTCACCGGGACAGGGAACAGCAACTAATGAAAAACTGTTTTTT. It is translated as CASSISPGQGTATNEKLFF.

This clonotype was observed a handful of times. The CDR3 spells CASSLDGGRNTGELFF. For the CDR3, the DNA is TGCGCCAGCAGCTTGGACGGGGGGCGGAACACCGGGGAGCTGTTTTTT. This chain uses TRBV5-1 with TRBJ2-2, with TRBD2 as a possible D gene (7 bases). CDR3 size: 16 residues. The V gene lost 0 bases and the J gene lost 1 base, with 10 bases spanning the gap. Germline CDR1 and CDR2: SGHRS and YFSETQ.

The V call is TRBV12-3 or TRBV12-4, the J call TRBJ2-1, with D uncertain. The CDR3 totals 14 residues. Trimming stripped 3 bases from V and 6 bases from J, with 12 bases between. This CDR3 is CASSFIGDFNEQFF. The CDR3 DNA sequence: TGTGCCAGCAGTTTTATTGGGGATTTCAATGAGCAGTTCTTC.

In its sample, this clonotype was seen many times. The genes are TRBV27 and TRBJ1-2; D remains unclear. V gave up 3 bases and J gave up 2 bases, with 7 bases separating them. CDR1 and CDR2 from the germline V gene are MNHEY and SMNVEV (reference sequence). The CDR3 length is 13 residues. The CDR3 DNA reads TGTGCCAGCAGTTTCGGGCCCAACTATGGCTACACCTTC. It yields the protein CASSFGPNYGYTF.

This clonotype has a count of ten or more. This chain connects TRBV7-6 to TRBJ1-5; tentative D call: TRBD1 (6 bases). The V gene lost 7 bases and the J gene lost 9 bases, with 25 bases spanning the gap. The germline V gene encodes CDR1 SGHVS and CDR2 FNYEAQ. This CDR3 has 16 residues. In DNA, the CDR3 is TGTGCCAGCATCTGGGGGGCTCGTACCCTCTCGAGGCCCCAGCATTTT. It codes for CASIWGARTLSRPQHF.

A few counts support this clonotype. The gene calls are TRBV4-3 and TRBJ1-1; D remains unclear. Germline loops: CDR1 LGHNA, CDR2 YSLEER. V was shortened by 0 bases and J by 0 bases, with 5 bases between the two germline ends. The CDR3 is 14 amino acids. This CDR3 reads CASSQENMNTEAFF. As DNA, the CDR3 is TGCGCCAGCAGCCAAGAGAACATGAACACTGAAGCTTTCTTT.

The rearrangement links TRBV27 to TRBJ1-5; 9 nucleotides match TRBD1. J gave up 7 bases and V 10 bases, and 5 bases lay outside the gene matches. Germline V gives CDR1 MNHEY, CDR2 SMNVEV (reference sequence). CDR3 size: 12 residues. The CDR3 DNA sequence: TGTGCCACCTCCACAGGGGGCCAGCCCCAGCATTTT. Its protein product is CATSTGGQPQHF.

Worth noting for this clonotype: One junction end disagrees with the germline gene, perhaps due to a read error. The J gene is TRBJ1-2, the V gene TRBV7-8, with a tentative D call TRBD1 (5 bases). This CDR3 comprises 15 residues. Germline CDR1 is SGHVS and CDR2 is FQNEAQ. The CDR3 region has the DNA TGTGCCAGCAGGGGGGGGGACCACCCTAACTCTGGCTACACCTTC. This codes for CASRGGDHPNSGYTF.

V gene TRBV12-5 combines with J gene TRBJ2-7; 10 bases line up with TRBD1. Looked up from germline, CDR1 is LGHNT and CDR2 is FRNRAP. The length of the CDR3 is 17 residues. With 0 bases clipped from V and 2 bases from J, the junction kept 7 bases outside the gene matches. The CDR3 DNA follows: TGTGCTAGTGGTTTGGTAATTGGGACAGGGGAGACCTACGAGCAGTACTTC. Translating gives CASGLVIGTGETYEQYF. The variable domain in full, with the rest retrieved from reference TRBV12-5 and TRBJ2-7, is DARVTQTPRHKVTEMGQEVTMRCQPILGHNTVFWYRQTMMQGLELLAYFRNRAPLDDSGMPKDRFSAEMPDATLATLKIQPSEPRDSAVYFCASGLVIGTGETYEQYFGPGTRLTVT.

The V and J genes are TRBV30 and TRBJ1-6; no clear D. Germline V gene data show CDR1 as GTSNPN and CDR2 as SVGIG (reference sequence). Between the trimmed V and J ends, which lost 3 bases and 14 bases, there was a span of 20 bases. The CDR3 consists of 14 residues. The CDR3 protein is CAWRAAAGKFTLHF. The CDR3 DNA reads TGTGCCTGGAGAGCGGCAGCCGGGAAATTCACCCTCCACTTT.

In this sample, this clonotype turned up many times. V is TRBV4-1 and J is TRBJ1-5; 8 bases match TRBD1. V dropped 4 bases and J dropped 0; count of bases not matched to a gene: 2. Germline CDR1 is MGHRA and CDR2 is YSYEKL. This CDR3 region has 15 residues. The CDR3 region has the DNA TGCGCCAGCAGCCGCGACAGGGGTAGCAATCAGCCCCAGCATTTT. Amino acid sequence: CASSRDRGSNQPQHF.

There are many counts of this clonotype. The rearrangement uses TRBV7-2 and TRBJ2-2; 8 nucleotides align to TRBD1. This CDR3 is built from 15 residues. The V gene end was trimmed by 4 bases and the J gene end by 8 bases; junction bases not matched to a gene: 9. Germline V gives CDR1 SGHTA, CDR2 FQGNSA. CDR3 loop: CASSSRTGRAGELFF. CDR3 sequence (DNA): TGTGCCAGCAGCTCCAGGACAGGGAGAGCTGGGGAGCTGTTTTTT.

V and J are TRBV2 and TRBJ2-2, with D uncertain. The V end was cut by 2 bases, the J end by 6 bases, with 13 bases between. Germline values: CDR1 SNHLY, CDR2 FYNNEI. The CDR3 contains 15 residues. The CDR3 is CASSERSASAGELFF. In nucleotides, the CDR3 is TGTGCCAGCAGTGAAAGATCTGCGTCGGCCGGGGAGCTGTTTTTT.

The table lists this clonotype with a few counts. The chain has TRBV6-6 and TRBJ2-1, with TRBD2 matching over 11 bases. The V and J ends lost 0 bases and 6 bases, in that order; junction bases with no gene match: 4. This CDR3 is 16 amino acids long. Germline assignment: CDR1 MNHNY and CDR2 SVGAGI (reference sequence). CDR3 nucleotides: TGTGCCAGCAGTTACTCGCCTAGCGGGGGGTCCAATGAGCAGTTCTTC. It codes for CASSYSPSGGSNEQFF.

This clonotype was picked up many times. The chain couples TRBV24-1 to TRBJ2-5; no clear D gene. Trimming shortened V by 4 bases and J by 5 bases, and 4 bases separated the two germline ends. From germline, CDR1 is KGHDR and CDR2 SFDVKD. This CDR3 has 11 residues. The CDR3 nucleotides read TGTGCCACCAGTGAGACGGAGACCCAGTACTTC. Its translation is CATSETETQYF.

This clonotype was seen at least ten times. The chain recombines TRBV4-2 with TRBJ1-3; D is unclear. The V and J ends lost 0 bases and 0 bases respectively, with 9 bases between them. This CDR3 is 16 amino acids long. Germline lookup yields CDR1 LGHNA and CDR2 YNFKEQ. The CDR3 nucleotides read TGTGCCAGCAGCCAAGAAGTTTCAGCCTCTGGAAACACCATATATTTT. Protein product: CASSQEVSASGNTIYF.

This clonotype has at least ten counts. CDR3 residues: CASSFSGRSNQPQHF. The CDR3 DNA sequence: TGTGCCAGCAGTTTTTCGGGCAGGAGTAATCAGCCCCAGCATTTT. The chain links TRBV12-3 or TRBV12-4 to TRBJ1-5, with D uncertain. V was clipped by 3 bases and J by 4 bases, with 13 bases between them. CDR3 length: 15 amino acids.

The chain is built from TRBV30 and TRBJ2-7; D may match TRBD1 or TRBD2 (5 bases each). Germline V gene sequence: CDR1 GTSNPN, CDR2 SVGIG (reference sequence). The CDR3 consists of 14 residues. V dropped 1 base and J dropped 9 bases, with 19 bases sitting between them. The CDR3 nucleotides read TGTGCCTGGAGTGGAGGGTGGCAGGGTGGATGGCAGTACTTC. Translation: CAWSGGWQGGWQYF.

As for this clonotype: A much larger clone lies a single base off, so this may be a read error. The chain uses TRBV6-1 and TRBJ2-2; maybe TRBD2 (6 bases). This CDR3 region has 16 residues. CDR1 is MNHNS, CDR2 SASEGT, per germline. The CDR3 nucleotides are TGTGCCAGCAGTGAAAAAGGGCAGGACTACACCTGGGAGCTGTTTTTT. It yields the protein CASSEKGQDYTWELFF.

The CDR3 is CASSLGGWGAFF. In DNA, the CDR3 is TGTGCCAGCAGTTTGGGGGGCTGGGGAGCTTTCTTT. This sequence joins TRBV6-5 and TRBJ1-1; TRBD1 is a possible D gene (6 bases). V lost 4 bases, J lost 10 bases, and 13 bases lay in between. CDR1 and CDR2 (germline): MNHEY, SVGAGI. The CDR3 runs to 12 residues.

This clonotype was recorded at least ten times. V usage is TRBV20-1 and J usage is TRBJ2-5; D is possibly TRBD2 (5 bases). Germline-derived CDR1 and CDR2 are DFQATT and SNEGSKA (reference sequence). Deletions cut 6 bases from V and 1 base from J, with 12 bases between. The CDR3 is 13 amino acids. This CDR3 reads CSASPRGQETQYF. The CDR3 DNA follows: TGCAGTGCCTCCCCCCGGGGCCAAGAGACCCAGTACTTC.